These 20 T cell receptor beta chains share one sample of origin, sequenced in a study of blood T cell repertoires in COVID-19. Assay used: immunoSEQ multiplex PCR; TCRdb lists only in-frame clones, some missing. This sample has a few hundred thousand clones; about 79% occur once, and the top ten carry about 1.4%. Sequenced sample: peripheral blood. The receptors originated from a woman aged 40 to 55 who had recovered from COVID-19.

The rearrangement joins TRBV7-3 to TRBJ2-3; 10 bases are shared with TRBD1. This CDR3 comprises 14 residues. CDR1 SGHTA and CDR2 FQGTGA come from the germline V gene. V gave up 3 bases and J gave up 4 bases; unmatched junction bases: 1. CDR3 protein: CASSLGTGADTQYF. The CDR3 DNA reads TGTGCCAGCAGCTTGGGGACAGGGGCAGATACGCAGTATTTT.

This chain uses TRBV9 with TRBJ2-4; D not resolved. Trimming took 3 bases from V and 8 from J, leaving 9 bases between them. The CDR3 totals 12 residues. Germline V gene sequence: CDR1 SGDLS, CDR2 YYNGEE. CDR3 region: CASSGDGHIQYF. The CDR3 DNA sequence: TGTGCCAGCAGCGGAGATGGGCACATTCAGTACTTC.

The CDR3 loop is CAWGQAYEQYF. The CDR3 DNA sequence: TGTGCCTGGGGACAGGCCTACGAGCAGTACTTC. The chain employs TRBV30 and TRBJ2-7, with TRBD1 identical over 7 bases. The CDR3 runs to 11 residues. The trim removed 5 bases at V and 2 bases at J, leaving 0 bases unmatched. CDR1 and CDR2 from the germline V gene are GTSNPN and SVGIG (reference sequence).

The chain uses TRBV5-4 and TRBJ1-2, with TRBD1 matching 12 bases. V dropped 4 bases and J dropped 5; count of bases not matched to a gene: 6. Germline V lookup: CDR1 SGHNT, CDR2 YYREEE (reference sequence). CDR3 length: 15 amino acids. This CDR3 reads CASSPRDRGPYGYTF. Written as DNA, the CDR3 is TGTGCCAGCAGCCCTCGGGACAGGGGGCCTTATGGCTACACCTTC.

This chain links TRBV5-5 with TRBJ1-2, with 8 positions matching TRBD1. Germline trimming cut 3 bases from V and 4 bases from J; bases unmatched to any gene: 8. The CDR3 runs to 15 residues. In germline, CDR1 is SGHKS, CDR2 YYEKEE (reference sequence). The CDR3: CASSYGQGWGYGYTF. CDR3 sequence (DNA): TGTGCCAGCAGCTACGGACAGGGCTGGGGCTATGGCTACACCTTC.

The V and J genes are TRBV7-9 and TRBJ2-7; the match to TRBD1 covers 8 bases. V was pared by 5 bases and J by 6 bases, with 15 bases of the junction left unmatched. Germline V gene lookup returns CDR1 SEHNR and CDR2 FQNEAQ (reference sequence). This CDR3 is 16 amino acids long. The CDR3 DNA follows: TGTGCCAGCAGCCCCCGGTGGGCGACAGGGGCTCTCGAGCAGTACTTC. Amino acid sequence: CASSPRWATGALEQYF.

V and J are TRBV5-1 and TRBJ2-3; 7 positions agree with TRBD2. This CDR3 is 15 amino acids long. J was trimmed by 2 bases and V by 0 bases; bases with no gene match: 3. Germline lookup yields CDR1 SGHRS and CDR2 YFSETQ. The CDR3 is CASSLARGDTDTQYF. CDR3 bases: TGCGCCAGCAGCTTGGCACGGGGGGACACAGATACGCAGTATTTT.

There are a few counts of this clone. J is TRBJ1-2 and V is TRBV28; TRBD1 agrees at 7 bases. J lost 4 bases, V lost 5 bases, and 4 bases had no gene match. The germline V gene has CDR1 MDHEN and CDR2 SYDVKM. The CDR3 is 13 residues long. CDR3 coding DNA: TGTGCCAGCAGTCGGGACAGAGGCTATGGCTACACCTTC. It specifies CASSRDRGYGYTF.

The CDR3 spells CASAMGGTETQYF. The DNA of the CDR3 is TGTGCCAGCGCCATGGGGGGGACAGAGACCCAGTACTTC. The gene calls are TRBV2 and TRBJ2-5, with 7 bases that match TRBD2. This CDR3 contains 13 residues. Unmatched junction bases numbered 7, after V lost 8 bases and J lost 4 bases. Germline CDR1 is SNHLY and CDR2 is FYNNEI.

V usage is TRBV5-6 and J usage is TRBJ2-7, with 7 bases matching TRBD2. Germline CDR1 reads SGHDT; CDR2 reads YYEEEE. V lost 5 bases and J lost 4; bases outside the gene matches: 6. The CDR3 is made up of 13 amino acids. The CDR3 is CASRDSGLYEQYF. The DNA for the CDR3 is TGTGCCAGCAGAGATAGCGGGCTTTACGAGCAGTACTTC.

J is TRBJ1-2 and V is TRBV6-5; D is possibly TRBD1 (5 bases). Germline CDR1 and CDR2: MNHEY and SVGAGI. The CDR3 has 15 residues. V was shortened by 5 bases and J by 0 bases, with 13 bases between the two germline ends. CDR3: CASSNTAGSNYGYTF. CDR3 nucleotides: TGTGCCAGCAGTAACACGGCAGGGTCTAACTATGGCTACACCTTC.

CDR3 in amino acids: CASKEGFANYGYTF. For the CDR3, the DNA is TGTGCCAGCAAGGAGGGGTTCGCTAACTATGGCTACACCTTC. The J gene is TRBJ1-2, the V gene TRBV2; D is perhaps TRBD1 (5 bases). V shed 7 bases and J shed 0 bases, with 12 bases lying between them. The germline CDR1 and CDR2 sequences are SNHLY and FYNNEI. The CDR3 spans 14 residues.

The gene calls are TRBV11-3 and TRBJ2-1; tentatively, D is TRBD2 (7 bases). CDR1 SGHNT and CDR2 YENEEA come from the germline V gene. Trimming removed 5 bases at V and 5 bases at J, with 16 bases between. The length of the CDR3 is 15 residues. CDR3 coding DNA: TGTGCCAGCAGCCCCGGCGGGGGCAGGGACAATGAGCAGTTCTTC. Translated, it gives CASSPGGGRDNEQFF.

The chain couples TRBV27 to TRBJ2-1, with 9 bases lining up with TRBD1. V dropped 6 bases and J dropped 5; count of bases not matched to a gene: 11. The CDR3 spans 16 residues. Germline V CDR1 and CDR2: MNHEY, SMNVEV (reference sequence). CDR3 in DNA: TGTGCCAGCAGCACCAACAGGGGGCCCTCTAACAATGAGCAGTTCTTC. Residues: CASSTNRGPSNNEQFF.

J is TRBJ2-1 and V is TRBV25-1; the match to TRBD1 covers 10 bases. Germline CDR1 and CDR2: MGHDK and SYGVNS. The CDR3 totals 15 residues. V shed 1 base and J 8 bases; nucleotides not matched to a gene: 5. CDR3 in amino acids: CASSESGTGADEQFF. The CDR3 DNA reads TGTGCCAGCAGTGAATCCGGGACAGGGGCCGATGAGCAGTTCTTC. Supplemented by reference TRBV25-1 and TRBJ2-1, the full variable domain reads EADIYQTPRYLVIGTGKKITLECSQTMGHDKMYWYQQDPGMELHLIHYSYGVNSTEKGDLSSESTVSRIRTEHFPLTLESARPSHTSQYLCASSESGTGADEQFFGPGTRLTVL.

This clone was counted between two and nine times. The chain links TRBV4-3 to TRBJ2-3, with 11 bases fitting TRBD2. There are 16 residues in the CDR3. From germline, CDR1 is LGHNA and CDR2 YSLEER. V lost 0 bases and J lost 6; bases outside the gene matches: 5. CDR3: CASSQDFSGGADTQYF. The CDR3 nucleotides read TGCGCCAGCAGCCAAGATTTTAGCGGGGGGGCGGATACGCAGTATTTT.

This clone was seen a handful of times. This chain uses TRBV7-2 with TRBJ1-5, with 8 nucleotides matching TRBD1. Per germline, CDR1 SGHTA and CDR2 FQGNSA. The CDR3 is made up of 12 amino acids. V was clipped by 5 bases and J by 7 bases; unmatched bases: 1. In nucleotides, the CDR3 is TGTGCCAGCAGCCGACAGGGGCAGCCCCAGCATTTT. Translation gives CASSRQGQPQHF.

The J gene is TRBJ2-1, the V gene TRBV5-1, with D perhaps TRBD2 (6 bases). The CDR3 covers 15 residues. Between the trimmed V and J ends, which lost 2 bases and 4 bases, there was a span of 13 bases. CDR1 is SGHRS and CDR2 is YFSETQ in the germline V gene. The chain's CDR3 is CASSFIGGDYNEQFF. DNA for the CDR3: TGCGCCAGCAGCTTTATCGGGGGAGATTACAATGAGCAGTTCTTC.

The J gene is TRBJ1-3, the V gene TRBV2; D gene ambiguous. Germline assignment: CDR1 SNHLY and CDR2 FYNNEI. CDR3 length equals 15 residues. The V end was cut by 1 base, the J end by 2 bases, with 9 bases between. The chain's CDR3 is CASSEGALPGNTIYF. CDR3 in DNA: TGTGCCAGCAGTGAAGGGGCTTTACCTGGAAACACCATATATTTT. Based on the CDR3 plus reference TRBV2 and TRBJ1-3, the full variable domain is EPEVTQTPSHQVTQMGQEVILRCVPISNHLYFYWYRQILGQKVEFLVSFYNNEISEKSEIFDDQFSVERPDGSNFTLKIRSTKLEDSAMYFCASSEGALPGNTIYFGEGSWLTVV.

In this sample, this clone turned up once. V gene TRBV5-6 combines with J gene TRBJ2-1, with D unclear. Trimming took off 2 bases at V and 9 bases at J, with 9 bases between the two ends. In germline, CDR1 is SGHDT, CDR2 YYEEEE. This CDR3 has 12 amino acids. CDR3 in amino acids: CASSFDFSEQFF. DNA of the CDR3: TGTGCCAGCAGCTTTGACTTCTCTGAGCAGTTCTTC.